The rows below give T cell receptor beta chains drawn from one sample of a study of blood T cell repertoires in COVID-19. Only in-frame clones appear in the TCRdb table, and some are missing; sequencing was by immunoSEQ multiplex PCR. Counted here are more than 300,000 clones, 80% to 90% occurring once; the ten biggest clones make up about 10%. Specimen: peripheral blood. The receptors shown here come from a woman under 40 with COVID-19, enrolled during active disease. Each CDR3 is given with its conserved first and last residue. A D gene is named only where the DNA matches it firmly. Size is omitted from some rows. Given values are once, few, many or a class for expanded clones.

>.|TRBV2|TRBJ2-7|.|11
TGTGCCAGCAGCGGACAGTCCGAGCAGTACTTC
CASSGQSEQYF
>.|TRBV15|TRBJ1-4|.|13
TGTGCCACCAGCAGAGCTATCAATGAAAAACTGTTTTTT
CATSRAINEKLFF
>TRBD2|TRBV20-1|TRBJ2-1|.|14
TGCAGTGCTAGTTTCGGGACGGCGGGAGGGGAGCAGTTCTTC
CSASFGTAGGEQFF
>.|TRBV27|TRBJ1-1|.|14
TGTGCCAGCAGTTTAGCAGGGGTGAACACTGAAGCTTTCTTT
CASSLAGVNTEAFF
>TRBD2|TRBV25-1|TRBJ2-3|.|13
TGTGCCAGCAGGGGTAGCGGGAGGTATACGCAGTATTTT
CASRGSGRYTQYF
>.|TRBV2|TRBJ2-3|.|13
TGTGCCAGCAGTGACAATTCCACAGATACGCAGTATTTT
CASSDNSTDTQYF
>TRBD1|TRBV7-9|TRBJ2-1|.|16
TGTGCCAGCAGCCCAACACAGGGGGCTCTCTACAATGAGCAGTTCTTC
CASSPTQGALYNEQFF
>.|TRBV6-1|TRBJ1-5|.|15
TGTGCCAGCAGTGAAGTGACAGCGCCCAACCAGCCCCAGCATTTT
CASSEVTAPNQPQHF
>TRBD2|TRBV28|TRBJ2-1|.|15
TGTGCCAGCGACTCGACTAGCGGGAGATACAATGAGCAGTTCTTC
CASDSTSGRYNEQFF
>.|TRBV11-2|TRBJ2-2|.|16
TGTGCCAGCAGCCCCGCAGACGGGCGGGGCACCGGGGAGCTGTTTTTT
CASSPADGRGTGELFF
>.|TRBV11-2|TRBJ2-1|.|12
TGTGCCAGCAGCTCGACTGTAAATGGTCAGTTCTTC
CASSSTVNGQFF
>TRBD1|TRBV25-1|TRBJ2-3|.|16
TGTGCCAGCAGTGAATATGGGACAGGGTCTTCAGATACGCAGTATTTT
CASSEYGTGSSDTQYF
>.|TRBV12-3/TRBV12-4|TRBJ1-2|.|13
TGTGCCAGCAGCCGGCCAATCGACAGGGGCTACACCTTC
CASSRPIDRGYTF
>TRBD2|TRBV27|TRBJ2-3|.|17
TGTGCCAGCAGTTTATCTGGGAGGGGATGGGCACAAGATACGCAGTATTTT
CASSLSGRGWAQDTQYF
>.|TRBV5-5|TRBJ1-1|.|12
TGTGCCAGCAGCTTGGATCTGGGGGGTGCTTTCTTT
CASSLDLGGAFF
>.|TRBV2|TRBJ2-1|few|15
TGTGCCAGCAGTGATGGCGCGGTAAGGGGCAATGAGCAGTTCTTC
CASSDGAVRGNEQFF
>.|TRBV7-9|TRBJ2-7|few|15
TGTGCCAGCAGCTTAGAACCGGGTCGGGGAGACGAGCAGTACTTC
CASSLEPGRGDEQYF
>.|TRBV19|TRBJ1-2|.|15
TGTGCCAGTACCCCTCGGTTCAACGGTCTTCCTGGCTACACCTTC
CASTPRFNGLPGYTF
>.|TRBV5-4|TRBJ1-6|few|13
TGTGCCAGCAGCCTCCCCGAAGACAGAGCCCTCCACTTT
CASSLPEDRALHF
>TRBD2|TRBV20-1|TRBJ2-7|.|13
TGCAGTGCTAGTCGGGGGGGGCACTACGAGCAGTACTTC
CSASRGGHYEQYF
>TRBD1|TRBV10-3|TRBJ1-1|.|11
TGTGCCACAAGACAGGGCGATGAAGCTTTCTTT
CATRQGDEAFF
>.|TRBV19|TRBJ1-1|.|12
TGTGCCAGTACCTTAGAAGGGGCTGAAGCTTTCTTT
CASTLEGAEAFF
>TRBD2|TRBV19|TRBJ2-1|.|16
TGTGCCAGTAGTCGGCGGCGGGAGGTCACCTACAATGAGCAGTTCTTC
CASSRRREVTYNEQFF
>TRBD1|TRBV6-6|TRBJ1-6|.|17
TGTGCCAGCAGTCGGTTAGGGACAGGGGGTGGTGATTCACCCCTCCACTTT
CASSRLGTGGGDSPLHF
>.|TRBV9|TRBJ2-2|.|19
TGTGCCAGCAGCGGCATTGAACCCGGGACTTTTATTAGGACCGGGGAGCTGTTTTTT
CASSGIEPGTFIRTGELFF
>TRBD1|TRBV18|TRBJ1-2|.|16
TGTGCCAGCTCACCAAATAGACAGGGGACACTCTTGGGCTACACCTTC
CASSPNRQGTLLGYTF
>TRBD1|TRBV18|TRBJ1-1|.|15
TGTGCCAGCTCACCAGACCTAGGGGGCCGGACTGAAGCTTTCTTT
CASSPDLGGRTEAFF
>.|TRBV2|TRBJ1-1|.|12
TGTGCCAGCGCCCAATCCGGGACTGAAGCTTTCTTT
CASAQSGTEAFF
>.|TRBV15|TRBJ2-5|.|16
TGTGCCACCAGCAGTCAGCGACTAGAAGGTCAGGAGACCCAGTACTTC
CATSSQRLEGQETQYF
>TRBD1|TRBV18|TRBJ2-5|.|13
TGTGCCAGCTCAACCAGGGGGCCAGAGACCCAGTACTTC
CASSTRGPETQYF
>TRBD1|TRBV29-1|TRBJ1-5|.|14
TGCAGCGTGGGCAGTGGGACAGGGAATCAGCCCCAGCATTTT
CSVGSGTGNQPQHF
>TRBD1|TRBV27|TRBJ2-3|once|14
TGTGCCAGCAGAACAGGGGGCCTCACAGATACGCAGTATTTT
CASRTGGLTDTQYF